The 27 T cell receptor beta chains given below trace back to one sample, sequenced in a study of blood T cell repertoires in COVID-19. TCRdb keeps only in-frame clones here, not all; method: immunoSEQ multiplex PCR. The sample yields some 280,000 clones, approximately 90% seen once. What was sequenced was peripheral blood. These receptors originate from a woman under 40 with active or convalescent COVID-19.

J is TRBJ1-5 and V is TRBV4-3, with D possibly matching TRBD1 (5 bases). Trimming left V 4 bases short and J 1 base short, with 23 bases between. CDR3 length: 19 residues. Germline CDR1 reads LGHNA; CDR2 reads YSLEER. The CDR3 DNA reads TGCGCCAGCAGCCTTCCAAGGGCTCTAGGCGGGGGAAGCAATCAGCCCCAGCATTTT. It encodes CASSLPRALGGGSNQPQHF.

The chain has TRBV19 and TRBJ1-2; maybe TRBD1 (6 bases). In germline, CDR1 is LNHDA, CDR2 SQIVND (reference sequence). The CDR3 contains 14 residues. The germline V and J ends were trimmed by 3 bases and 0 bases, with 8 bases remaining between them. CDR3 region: CASSIGTPNYGYTF. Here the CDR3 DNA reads TGTGCCAGTAGTATCGGGACACCTAACTATGGCTACACCTTC.

Here the CDR3 DNA reads TGTGCCAGCAGCCCGACAGGGTCTTTCGGTATGACAAGCGGTGAGCAGTTCTTC. Residues: CASSPTGSFGMTSGEQFF. The chain employs TRBV7-2 and TRBJ2-1, with 7 nucleotides matching TRBD1. CDR1 SGHTA and CDR2 FQGNSA come from the germline V gene. V lost 5 bases to trimming and J lost 9 bases; unmatched junction nucleotides: 22. CDR3 length: 18 residues.

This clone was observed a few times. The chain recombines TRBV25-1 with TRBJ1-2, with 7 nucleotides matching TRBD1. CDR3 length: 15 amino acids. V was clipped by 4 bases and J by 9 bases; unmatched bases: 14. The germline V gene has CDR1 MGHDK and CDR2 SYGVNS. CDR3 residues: CASSGNLDRAFRYTF. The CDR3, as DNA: TGTGCCAGCAGTGGAAACCTAGACAGGGCTTTTCGCTACACCTTC.

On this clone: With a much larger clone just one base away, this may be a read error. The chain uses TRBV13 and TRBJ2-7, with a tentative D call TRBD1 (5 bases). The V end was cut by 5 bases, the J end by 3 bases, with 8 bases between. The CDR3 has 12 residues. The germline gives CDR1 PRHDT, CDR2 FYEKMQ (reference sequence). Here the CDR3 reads CASSADSYEQYF. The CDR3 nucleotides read TGTGCCAGCAGCGCAGACAGCTACGAGCAGTACTTC.

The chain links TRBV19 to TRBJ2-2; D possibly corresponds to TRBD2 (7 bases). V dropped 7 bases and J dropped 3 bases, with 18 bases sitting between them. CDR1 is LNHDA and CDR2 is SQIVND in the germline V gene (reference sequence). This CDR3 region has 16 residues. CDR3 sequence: CASTPNGGLYTGELFF. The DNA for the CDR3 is TGTGCCAGTACCCCAAACGGGGGGCTGTACACCGGGGAGCTGTTTTTT.

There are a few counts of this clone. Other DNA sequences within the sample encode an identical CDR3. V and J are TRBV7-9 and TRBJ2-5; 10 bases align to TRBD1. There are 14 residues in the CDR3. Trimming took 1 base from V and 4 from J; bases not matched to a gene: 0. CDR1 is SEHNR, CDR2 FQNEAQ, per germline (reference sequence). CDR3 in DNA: TGTGCCAGCAGCTTAGGGACAGGGGGAGAGACCCAGTACTTC. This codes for CASSLGTGGETQYF.

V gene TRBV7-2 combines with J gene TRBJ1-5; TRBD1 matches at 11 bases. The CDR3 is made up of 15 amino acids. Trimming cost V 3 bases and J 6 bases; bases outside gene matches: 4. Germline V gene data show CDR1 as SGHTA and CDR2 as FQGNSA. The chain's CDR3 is CASSFTGTGGQPQHF. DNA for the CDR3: TGTGCCAGCAGCTTTACCGGGACAGGGGGTCAGCCCCAGCATTTT.

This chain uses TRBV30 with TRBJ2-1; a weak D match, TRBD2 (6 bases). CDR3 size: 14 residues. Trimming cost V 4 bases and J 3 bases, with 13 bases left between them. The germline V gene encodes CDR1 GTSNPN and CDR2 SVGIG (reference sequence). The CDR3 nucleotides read TGTGCCTGGACCGCGGGAAAAAGCTACAATGAGCAGTTCTTC. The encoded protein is CAWTAGKSYNEQFF.

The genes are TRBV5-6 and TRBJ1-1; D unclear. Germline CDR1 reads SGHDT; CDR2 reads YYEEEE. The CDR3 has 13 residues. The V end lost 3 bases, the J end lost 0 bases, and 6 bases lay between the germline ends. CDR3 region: CASSWALNTEAFF. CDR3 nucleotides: TGTGCCAGCAGCTGGGCGCTGAACACTGAAGCTTTCTTT.

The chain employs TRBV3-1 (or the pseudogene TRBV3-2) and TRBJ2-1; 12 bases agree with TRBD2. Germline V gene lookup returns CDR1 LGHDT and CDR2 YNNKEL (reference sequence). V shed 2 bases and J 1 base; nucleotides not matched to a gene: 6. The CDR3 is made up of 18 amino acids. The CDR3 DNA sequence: TGTGCCAGCAGCCAAAGGACTAGCGGGGTTTGGTCCTACAATGAGCAGTTCTTC. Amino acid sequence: CASSQRTSGVWSYNEQFF.

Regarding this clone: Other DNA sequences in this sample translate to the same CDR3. The CDR3 DNA is TGTGCCAGTAGTATAGGGAGGGCGTCTAACTATGGCTACACCTTC. It is translated as CASSIGRASNYGYTF. The chain couples TRBV19 to TRBJ1-2; D is unresolved. The CDR3 has 15 amino acids. Germline loops: CDR1 LNHDA, CDR2 SQIVND (reference sequence). V lost 1 base, J lost 0 bases, and 9 bases lay in between.

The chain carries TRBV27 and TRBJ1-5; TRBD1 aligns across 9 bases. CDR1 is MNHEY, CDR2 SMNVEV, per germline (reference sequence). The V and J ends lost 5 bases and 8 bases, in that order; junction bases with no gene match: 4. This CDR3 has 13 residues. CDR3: CASSRDRVEPQHF. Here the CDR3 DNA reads TGTGCCAGCAGTCGGGACAGGGTAGAGCCCCAGCATTTT.

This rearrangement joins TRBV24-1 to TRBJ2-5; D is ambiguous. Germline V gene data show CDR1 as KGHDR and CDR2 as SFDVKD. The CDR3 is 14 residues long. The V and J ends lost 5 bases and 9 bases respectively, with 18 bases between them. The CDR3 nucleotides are TGTGCCACCAGTGCCCCCCCTTCTCACCGGGCCCAGTACTTC. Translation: CATSAPPSHRAQYF.

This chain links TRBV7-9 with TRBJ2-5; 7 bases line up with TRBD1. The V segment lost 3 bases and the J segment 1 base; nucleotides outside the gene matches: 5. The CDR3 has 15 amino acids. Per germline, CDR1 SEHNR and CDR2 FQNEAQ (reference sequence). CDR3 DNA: TGTGCCAGCAGCTTCCCAGGACAGGCCCAAGAGACCCAGTACTTC. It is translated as CASSFPGQAQETQYF.

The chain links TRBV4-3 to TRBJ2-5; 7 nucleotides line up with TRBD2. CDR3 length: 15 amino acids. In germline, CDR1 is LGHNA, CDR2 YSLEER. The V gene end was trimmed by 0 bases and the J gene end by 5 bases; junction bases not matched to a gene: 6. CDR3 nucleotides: TGCGCCAGCAGCCAAGAAAATCGGGGAGGGGAGACCCAGTACTTC. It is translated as CASSQENRGGETQYF.

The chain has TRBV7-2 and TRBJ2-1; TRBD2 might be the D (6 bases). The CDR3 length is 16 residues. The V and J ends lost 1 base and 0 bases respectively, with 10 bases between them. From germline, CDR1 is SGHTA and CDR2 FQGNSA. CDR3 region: CASSLVASASYNEQFF. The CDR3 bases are TGTGCCAGCAGCTTAGTTGCTAGCGCCTCCTACAATGAGCAGTTCTTC. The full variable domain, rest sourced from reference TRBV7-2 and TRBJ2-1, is GAGVSQSPSNKVTEKGKDVELRCDPISGHTALYWYRQSLGQGLEFLIYFQGNSAPDKSGLPSDRFSAERTGGSVSTLTIQRTQQEDSAVYLCASSLVASASYNEQFFGPGTRLTVL.

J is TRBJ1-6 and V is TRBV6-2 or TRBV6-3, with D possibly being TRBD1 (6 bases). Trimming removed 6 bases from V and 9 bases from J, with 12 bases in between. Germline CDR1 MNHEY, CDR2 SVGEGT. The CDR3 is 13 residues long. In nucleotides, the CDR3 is TGTGCCAGCAGCCTCACAGGGACTTCACCCCTCCACTTT. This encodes CASSLTGTSPLHF.

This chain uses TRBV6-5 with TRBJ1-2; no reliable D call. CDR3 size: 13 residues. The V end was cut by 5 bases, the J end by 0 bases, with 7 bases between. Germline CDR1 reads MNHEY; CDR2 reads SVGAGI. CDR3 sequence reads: CASSTTANYGYTF. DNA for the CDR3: TGTGCCAGCAGTACAACAGCTAACTATGGCTACACCTTC.

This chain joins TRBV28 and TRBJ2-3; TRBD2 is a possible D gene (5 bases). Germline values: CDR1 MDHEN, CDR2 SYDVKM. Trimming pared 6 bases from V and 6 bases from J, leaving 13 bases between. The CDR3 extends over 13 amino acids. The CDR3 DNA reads TGTGCCAGCAGCTCCCCGCCGGGGGATACGCAGTATTTT. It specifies CASSSPPGDTQYF.

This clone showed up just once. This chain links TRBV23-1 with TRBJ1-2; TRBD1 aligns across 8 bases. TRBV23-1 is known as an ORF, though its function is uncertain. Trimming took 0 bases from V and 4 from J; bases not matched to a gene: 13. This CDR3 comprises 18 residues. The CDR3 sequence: CASSQSGTGAVYRYGYTF. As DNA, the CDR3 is TGCGCCAGCAGTCAATCGGGGACAGGTGCCGTCTATCGCTATGGCTACACCTTC.

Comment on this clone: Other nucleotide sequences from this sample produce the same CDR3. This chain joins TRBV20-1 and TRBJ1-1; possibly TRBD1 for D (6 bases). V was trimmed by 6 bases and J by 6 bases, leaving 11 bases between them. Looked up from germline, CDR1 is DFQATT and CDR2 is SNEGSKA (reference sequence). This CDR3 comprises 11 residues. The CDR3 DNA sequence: TGCAGTGCGAAAAGACAGGCTGAAGCTTTCTTT. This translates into CSAKRQAEAFF.

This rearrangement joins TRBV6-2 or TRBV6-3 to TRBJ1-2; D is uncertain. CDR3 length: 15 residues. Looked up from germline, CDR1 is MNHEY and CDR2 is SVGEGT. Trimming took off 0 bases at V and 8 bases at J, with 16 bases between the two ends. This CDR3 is CASSYSVEQTQGYTF. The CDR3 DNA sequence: TGTGCCAGCAGTTACTCGGTTGAACAGACCCAAGGCTACACCTTC.

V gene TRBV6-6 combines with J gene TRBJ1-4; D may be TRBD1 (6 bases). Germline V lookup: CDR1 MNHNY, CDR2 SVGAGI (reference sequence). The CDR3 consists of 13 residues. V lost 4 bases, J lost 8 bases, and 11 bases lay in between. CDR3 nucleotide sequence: TGTGCCAGCAGTTGGCAGGGGAGCGAAAAACTGTTTTTT. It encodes CASSWQGSEKLFF.

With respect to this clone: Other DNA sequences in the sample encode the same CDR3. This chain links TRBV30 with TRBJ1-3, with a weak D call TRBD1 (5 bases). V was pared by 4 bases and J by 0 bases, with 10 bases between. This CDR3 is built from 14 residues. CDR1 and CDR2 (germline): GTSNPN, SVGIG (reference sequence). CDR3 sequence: CAWTRGHSGNTIYF. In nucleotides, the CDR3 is TGTGCCTGGACTAGGGGTCACTCTGGAAACACCATATATTTT. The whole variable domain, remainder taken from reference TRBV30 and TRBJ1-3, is SQTIHQWPATLVQPVGSPLSLECTVEGTSNPNLYWYRQAAGRGLQLLFYSVGIGQISSEVPQNLSASRPQDRQFILSSKKLLLSDSGFYLCAWTRGHSGNTIYFGEGSWLTVV.

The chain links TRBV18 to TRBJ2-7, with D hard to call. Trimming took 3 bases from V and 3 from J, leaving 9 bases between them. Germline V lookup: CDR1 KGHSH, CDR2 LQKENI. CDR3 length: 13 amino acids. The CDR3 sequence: CASSPGLNYEQYF. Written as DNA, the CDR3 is TGTGCCAGCTCACCCGGGTTAAACTACGAGCAGTACTTC.

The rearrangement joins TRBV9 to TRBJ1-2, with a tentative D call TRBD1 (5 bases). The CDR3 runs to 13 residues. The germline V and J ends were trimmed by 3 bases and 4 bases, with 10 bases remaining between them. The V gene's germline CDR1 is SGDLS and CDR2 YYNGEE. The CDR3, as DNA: TGTGCCAGCAGCGGGGGGGTGGCCTATGGCTACACCTTC. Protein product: CASSGGVAYGYTF.